These 6 T cell receptor beta chains were all obtained from the same sample, sequenced in a study of shared clonotypes between healthy human individuals. Clones were read by immunoSEQ multiplex PCR, and TCRdb kept only the in-frame ones, dropping some. The sample includes some 1.4 million clones, roughly 96% of them seen just once. Input material: naive CD4+ T cells sorted from blood. Subset: CD45RA+ positively selected. The receptors shown here come from a man aged 25 to 40 in good health.

The chain uses TRBV5-1 and TRBJ2-5; 7 nucleotides align to TRBD1. Germline V gene lookup returns CDR1 SGHRS and CDR2 YFSETQ. The junction had 12 bases not matched to a gene; V was cut back by 6 bases and J by 4 bases. The CDR3 has 15 amino acids. The CDR3 DNA reads TGCGCCAGCACTTTCGACAGGGAGACAGGAGAGACCCAGTACTTC. Translation gives CASTFDRETGETQYF.

The chain is built from TRBV2 and TRBJ2-7, with D unresolved. V gave up 0 bases and J gave up 7 bases, with 13 bases separating them. This CDR3 has 14 residues. Looked up from germline, CDR1 is SNHLY and CDR2 is FYNNEI. Here the CDR3 reads CASSEALLGREQYF. The CDR3 DNA is TGTGCCAGCAGTGAAGCGCTGCTCGGGCGGGAGCAGTACTTC. Complete variable domain (other parts from reference TRBV2 and TRBJ2-7): EPEVTQTPSHQVTQMGQEVILRCVPISNHLYFYWYRQILGQKVEFLVSFYNNEISEKSEIFDDQFSVERPDGSNFTLKIRSTKLEDSAMYFCASSEALLGREQYFGPGTRLTVT.

The chain uses TRBV7-2 and TRBJ2-7, with TRBD1 matching over 9 bases. With 5 bases clipped from V and 4 bases from J, the junction kept 6 bases outside the gene matches. The germline gives CDR1 SGHTA, CDR2 FQGNSA. The CDR3 loop spans 14 amino acids. The CDR3 is CASSLGTGRYEQYF. The CDR3 DNA sequence: TGTGCCAGCAGCCTAGGGACAGGGAGGTACGAGCAGTACTTC.

The rearrangement links TRBV30 to TRBJ1-4; no definite D call. Germline CDR1 is GTSNPN and CDR2 is SVGIG (reference sequence). The CDR3 is 12 amino acids. Between the trimmed V and J ends, which lost 0 bases and 3 bases, there was a span of 2 bases. In nucleotides, the CDR3 is TGTGCCTGGAGTGTGTCTAATGAAAAACTGTTTTTT. It translates to CAWSVSNEKLFF.

The chain carries TRBV7-9 and TRBJ2-7; 9 positions agree with TRBD2. Germline CDR1 and CDR2: SEHNR and FQNEAQ (reference sequence). V was pared by 5 bases and J by 2 bases, with 4 bases of the junction left unmatched. This CDR3 contains 14 residues. The CDR3 protein is CASSRSGRPYEQYF. CDR3 in DNA: TGTGCCAGCAGCCGGAGCGGGAGGCCCTACGAGCAGTACTTC.

As to this clone: The same CDR3 also results from other DNA sequences found in this sample. The chain is built from TRBV9 and TRBJ2-3; D perhaps matches TRBD2 (7 bases). CDR3 length: 15 amino acids. Trimming took off 1 base at V and 2 bases at J, with 11 bases between the two ends. The germline V gene encodes CDR1 SGDLS and CDR2 YYNGEE. The CDR3 region is CASSVRGGPTDTQYF. In nucleotides, the CDR3 is TGTGCCAGCAGCGTAAGGGGGGGACCCACAGATACGCAGTATTTT.